Listed here are 16 T cell receptor beta chains from one sample, sequenced in a study of cytomegalovirus exposure and HLA in healthy donors. PCR used 60 Vbeta primers and 13 Jbeta primers. TCRdb's table, derived via immunoSEQ multiplex PCR, lists solely in-frame clones and lacks some. The sample carries 100,000 or so clones, about 76% recorded once. The source material was PBMCs. Source of these receptors: a woman aged 40-49 years in good health and CMV-seropositive.

V and J are TRBV29-1 and TRBJ1-1; D is possibly TRBD1 (5 bases). This CDR3 is built from 11 residues. V lost 3 bases to trimming and J lost 4 bases, with 6 bases between them. Germline-derived CDR1 and CDR2 are SQVTM and ANQGSEA. The CDR3 sequence: CSVDRATEAFF. The CDR3 nucleotides are TGCAGCGTTGACAGGGCCACTGAAGCTTTCTTT.

The chain couples TRBV12-5 to TRBJ2-1; tentatively, D is TRBD1 (5 bases). This CDR3 is 11 amino acids long. Trimming removed 3 bases at V and 12 bases at J, with 9 bases between. The V gene's germline CDR1 is LGHNT and CDR2 FRNRAP. CDR3 sequence: CASGFLGRQFF. The CDR3 coding sequence is TGTGCTAGTGGTTTTCTGGGGCGGCAGTTCTTC.

V is TRBV7-2 and J is TRBJ1-6; 9 positions match TRBD1. Germline loops: CDR1 SGHTA, CDR2 FQGNSA. V shed 4 bases, J shed 4 bases, and the junction held 5 bases outside the gene matches. CDR3 length: 16 amino acids. CDR3 region: CASSSQGAFYNSPLHF. The CDR3 coding sequence is TGTGCCAGCAGCTCACAGGGGGCGTTTTATAATTCACCCCTCCACTTT.

V gene TRBV4-2 combines with J gene TRBJ2-7; 8 bases map to TRBD2. The CDR3 extends over 15 amino acids. With 3 bases clipped from V and 2 bases from J, the junction kept 6 bases outside the gene matches. Germline V gene data show CDR1 as LGHNA and CDR2 as YNFKEQ. The CDR3 spells CASSQTGLAAYEQYF. CDR3 DNA: TGTGCCAGCAGCCAGACCGGACTAGCTGCCTACGAGCAGTACTTC.

In this sample, this clone turned up once. The rearrangement links TRBV30 to TRBJ2-1, with TRBD2 matching over 7 bases. V gave up 3 bases and J gave up 9 bases; unmatched junction bases: 2. Germline CDR1 GTSNPN, CDR2 SVGIG (reference sequence). The CDR3 loop spans 11 amino acids. The CDR3 sequence: CAWRGGSEQFF. CDR3 DNA: TGTGCCTGGAGGGGGGGGTCTGAGCAGTTCTTC. Drawing the rest from reference TRBV30 and TRBJ2-1, the complete variable domain is SQTIHQWPATLVQPVGSPLSLECTVEGTSNPNLYWYRQAAGRGLQLLFYSVGIGQISSEVPQNLSASRPQDRQFILSSKKLLLSDSGFYLCAWRGGSEQFFGPGTRLTVL.

The rearrangement uses TRBV7-6 and TRBJ1-2, with TRBD1 identical over 7 bases. This CDR3 contains 13 residues. CDR1 SGHVS and CDR2 FNYEAQ come from the germline V gene. V shed 5 bases, J shed 6 bases, and the junction held 6 bases outside the gene matches. The CDR3 nucleotides are TGTGCCAGCAGCCCCTTGACAGGGAATGGCTACACCTTC. Amino acid sequence: CASSPLTGNGYTF.

This rearrangement joins TRBV6-5 to TRBJ2-1; a weak D match, TRBD1 (6 bases). This CDR3 has 15 residues. In germline, CDR1 is MNHEY, CDR2 SVGAGI. Trimming stripped 6 bases from V and 9 bases from J, with 21 bases between. CDR3 loop: CASRTARGGISEQFF. The CDR3 DNA is TGTGCCAGCAGAACCGCCAGGGGTGGGATTAGTGAGCAGTTCTTC.

The chain recombines TRBV18 with TRBJ1-1, with D tentatively TRBD1 (6 bases). Germline CDR1 and CDR2: KGHSH and LQKENI. The V gene lost 5 bases and the J gene lost 4 bases, with 8 bases spanning the gap. The CDR3 loop spans 12 amino acids. The DNA for the CDR3 is TGTGCCAGCTCATTCAGGGGCACTGAAGCTTTCTTT. This codes for CASSFRGTEAFF.

The chain employs TRBV29-1 and TRBJ2-1; TRBD1 matches at 9 bases. The junction had 13 bases not matched to a gene; V was cut back by 4 bases and J by 0 bases. The length of the CDR3 is 18 residues. CDR1 is SQVTM, CDR2 ANQGSEA, per germline. CDR3 protein: CSVVGGQGLESSYNEQFF. The CDR3 nucleotides are TGCAGCGTTGTAGGGGGACAGGGATTGGAGAGCTCCTACAATGAGCAGTTCTTC.

DNA for the CDR3: TGTGCCAGCAGTGGCTTCTGGGGGCCGAACACTGAAGCTTTCTTT. This gives the protein CASSGFWGPNTEAFF. V is TRBV2 and J is TRBJ1-1; tentatively, D is TRBD1 (6 bases). Germline lookup yields CDR1 SNHLY and CDR2 FYNNEI. V lost 4 bases and J lost 1, with 13 bases in between. The CDR3 has 15 residues. Together with reference TRBV2 and TRBJ1-1, the CDR3 gives the full variable domain: EPEVTQTPSHQVTQMGQEVILRCVPISNHLYFYWYRQILGQKVEFLVSFYNNEISEKSEIFDDQFSVERPDGSNFTLKIRSTKLEDSAMYFCASSGFWGPNTEAFFGQGTRLTVV.

V is TRBV5-8 and J is TRBJ2-1; 9 positions match TRBD2. Per germline, CDR1 SGHTS and CDR2 YDEGEE. After removal of 0 bases from V and 5 bases from J, the junction contained 3 bases not matched to a gene. The CDR3 covers 15 residues. DNA for the CDR3: TGTGCCAGCAGCTTGGATCTAGCGGGGAACAATGAGCAGTTCTTC. Amino acid sequence: CASSLDLAGNNEQFF.

The V call is TRBV6-1, the J call TRBJ2-7; 9 bases line up with TRBD1. Germline CDR1 reads MNHNS; CDR2 reads SASEGT. The CDR3 sequence is 16 residues long. The trim removed 3 bases at V and 6 bases at J, leaving 12 bases unmatched. CDR3 DNA sequence: TGTGCCAGCAGTGACCCCCGAGGGACAGGGATGGGCGAGCAGTACTTC. Protein sequence: CASSDPRGTGMGEQYF.

The chain recombines TRBV6-5 with TRBJ1-6, with unresolved D. V was shortened by 0 bases and J by 7 bases, with 10 bases between the two germline ends. CDR1 MNHEY and CDR2 SVGAGI come from the germline V gene. This CDR3 has 15 amino acids. For the CDR3, the DNA is TGTGCCAGCAGTTACTCTTTAGGAGGCAATTCACCCCTCCACTTT. This encodes CASSYSLGGNSPLHF.

This chain joins TRBV6-5 and TRBJ2-7; the D gene is possibly TRBD1 (6 bases). V was cut by 7 bases and J by 3 bases, with 19 bases left in between. CDR3 length: 15 amino acids. Germline loops: CDR1 MNHEY, CDR2 SVGAGI. The CDR3 sequence is CASTKGEGPYYEQYF. CDR3 nucleotides: TGTGCCAGCACCAAGGGGGAAGGCCCGTACTACGAGCAGTACTTC.

The chain uses TRBV11-2 and TRBJ1-2, with D possibly TRBD1 on 5 matching bases. The V and J ends lost 4 bases and 5 bases respectively, with 8 bases between them. This CDR3 has 12 amino acids. The germline gives CDR1 SGHAT, CDR2 FQNNGV. The CDR3: CASSSGGYGYTF. CDR3 bases: TGTGCCAGCAGCTCGGGGGGATATGGCTACACCTTC.

This clone was counted a few times. This rearrangement joins TRBV6-1 to TRBJ2-3; weak D call: TRBD1 (5 bases). V lost 5 bases to trimming and J lost 7 bases, with 13 bases between them. Germline-derived CDR1 and CDR2 are MNHNS and SASEGT. This CDR3 contains 13 residues. The CDR3 region is CASSFRRQYTQYF. The CDR3 nucleotides read TGTGCCAGCAGTTTTCGTAGACAGTATACGCAGTATTTT.